A single sample is the source of the 8 T cell receptor beta chains below, sequenced in a study of blood T cells in healthy people across ages. A J-beta primer mix and a sample-barcoded 5' primer were used in a second PCR of roughly 6 to 12 cycles. From the 5' RACE reads, TCRdb called clonotypes with MiXCR, one entry per CDR3 protein. This table holds about 1.5 million distinct CDR3 sequences, less than 45% found once. Sequencing input: blood. The receptors derive from a woman younger than 35 in good health.

The rearrangement joins TRBV4-2 to TRBJ2-5, with 7 bases that match TRBD1. Matching the DNA end better, TRBJ2-7 makes the J call doubtful. Germline loops: CDR1 LGHNA, CDR2 YNFKEQ. This CDR3 has 17 amino acids. The CDR3 is CASSHPTGRATIREQYF. CDR3 DNA: TGTGCCAGCAGCCACCCGACAGGGAGAGCGACTATCCGCGAGCAGTACTTC.

The chain couples TRBV6-5 to TRBJ1-2; D unresolved. CDR3 length: 12 amino acids. The germline V and J ends were trimmed by 5 bases and 7 bases, with 11 bases remaining between them. Germline CDR1 and CDR2: MNHEY and SVGAGI. The CDR3 nucleotides read TGTGCCAGCAGTCCCTCGATGGCTGGCTACACCTTC. This encodes CASSPSMAGYTF.

The chain couples TRBV20-1 to TRBJ1-6; 10 positions match TRBD1. CDR3 length: 14 residues. Trimming took 5 bases from V and 9 from J; bases not matched to a gene: 7. The V gene's germline CDR1 is DFQATT and CDR2 SNEGSKA (reference sequence). CDR3 region: CSAGGQGGFSPLHF. The CDR3 DNA is TGCAGTGCTGGAGGACAGGGGGGTTTTTCACCCCTCCACTTT.

This chain joins TRBV9 and TRBJ2-3, with unresolved D. Germline V gene lookup returns CDR1 SGDLS and CDR2 YYNGEE. Trimming removed 4 bases at V and 1 base at J, with 13 bases between. The length of the CDR3 is 15 residues. DNA of the CDR3: TGTGCCAGCAGCTATCAGGCGAACGGCACAGATACGCAGTATTTT. This sequence encodes CASSYQANGTDTQYF.

With regard to this clonotype: One junction end does not reproduce the germline sequence, and a read error may be involved. The rearrangement uses TRBV10-3 and TRBJ2-3; TRBD2 matches at 7 bases. The CDR3 is 16 residues long. Germline lookup yields CDR1 ENHRY and CDR2 SYGVKD. In nucleotides, the CDR3 is TGTGCCATCAGTGATTCTAGCGGAATGGAGACAGCTACGCAGTATTTT. Its protein product is CAISDSSGMETATQYF.

The V gene is TRBV5-1, the J gene TRBJ1-1; tentatively, D is TRBD1 (5 bases). This CDR3 comprises 16 residues. The germline V and J ends were trimmed by 0 bases and 9 bases, with 21 bases remaining between them. Germline CDR1 reads SGHRS; CDR2 reads YFSETQ. Here the CDR3 reads CASSLGGRVEVAKAFF. In nucleotides, the CDR3 is TGCGCCAGCAGCTTGGGGGGCAGGGTCGAGGTCGCTAAAGCTTTCTTT.

This clonotype showed up just a few times. J is TRBJ2-3 and V is TRBV6-6; 10 nucleotides align to TRBD2. Per the germline V gene, CDR1 is MNHNY and CDR2 is SVGAGI (reference sequence). Unmatched junction bases numbered 9, after V lost 7 bases and J lost 8 bases. This CDR3 contains 14 residues. CDR3 coding DNA: TGTGCCAGCAAAAGGACTAGCGGAACTGGTACGCAGTATTTT. It encodes CASKRTSGTGTQYF.

The V gene is TRBV25-1, the J gene TRBJ1-1; no clear D gene. Germline V CDR1 and CDR2: MGHDK, SYGVNS. The germline V and J ends were trimmed by 5 bases and 3 bases, with 16 bases remaining between them. The CDR3 has 15 amino acids. The CDR3 nucleotides read TGTGCCAGCAGTAGTCCGCTCTCTGGGCACACTGAAGCTTTCTTT. Protein sequence: CASSSPLSGHTEAFF.